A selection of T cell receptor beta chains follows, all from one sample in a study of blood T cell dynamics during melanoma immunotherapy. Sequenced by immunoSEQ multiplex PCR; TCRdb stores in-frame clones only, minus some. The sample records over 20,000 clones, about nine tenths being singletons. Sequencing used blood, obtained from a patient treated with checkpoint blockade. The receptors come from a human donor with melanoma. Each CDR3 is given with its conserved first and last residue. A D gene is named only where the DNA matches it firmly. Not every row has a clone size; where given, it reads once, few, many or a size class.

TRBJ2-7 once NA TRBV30 TGTGCCTCTCTGAGGGGCCGATACGAAACCTACGAGCAGTACTTC CASLRGRYETYEQYF
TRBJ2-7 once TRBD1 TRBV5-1 TGCGCCAGCAGCTTGTCTTCAGGGGGCAGTTTGGGATCCTACGAGCAGTACTTC CASSLSSGGSLGSYEQYF
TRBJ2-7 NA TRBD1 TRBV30 TGTGCCTGGAGAGGGGGACAGGGAATATACGAGCAGTACTTC CAWRGGQGIYEQYF
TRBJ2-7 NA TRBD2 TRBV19 TGTGCCAGTAGTTGGACTAGCGAGTCCTACGAGCAGTACTTC CASSWTSESYEQYF
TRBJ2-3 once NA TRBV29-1 TGCAGCGGAAGGACAGGCACAGATACGCAGTATTTT CSGRTGTDTQYF
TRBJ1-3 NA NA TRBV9 TGTGCCAGCAGCGTAAACGACAACTCTGGAAACACCATATATTTT CASSVNDNSGNTIYF
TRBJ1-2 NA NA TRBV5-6 TGTGCCAGCAGCGCAACCGGGACATCCCCCTATGGCTACACCTTC CASSATGTSPYGYTF
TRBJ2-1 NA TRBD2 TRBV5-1 TGCGCCAGCAGCTTGATCGGCCTAGCGGCCTTAAGCTCCTACAATGAGCAGTTCTTC CASSLIGLAALSSYNEQFF
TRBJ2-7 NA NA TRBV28 TGTGCCAGCAGTTTACTCCCTAATGTCCGGTACGAGCAGTACTTC CASSLLPNVRYEQYF
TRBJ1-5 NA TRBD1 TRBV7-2 TGTGCCAGCAGCCCCCGGGACAGGGGAATAAGCAATCAGCCCCAGCATTTT CASSPRDRGISNQPQHF
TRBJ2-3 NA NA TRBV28 TGTGCCAGCAGAAACCCGGGACTCCTTACTAGCACAGATACGCAGTATTTT CASRNPGLLTSTDTQYF
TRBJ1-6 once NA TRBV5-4 TGTGCCAGCAGCTTGTATGAGGACAATTATTCACCCCTCCACTTT CASSLYEDNYSPLHF
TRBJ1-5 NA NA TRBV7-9 TGTGCCAGCAGCGCAGTTTTACCGGGGGCGGAATATTCCAATCAGCCCCAGCATTTT CASSAVLPGAEYSNQPQHF
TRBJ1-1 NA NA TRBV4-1 TGCGCCAGCAGCCAAGGATGGGGGGGTGACACTGAAGCTTTCTTT CASSQGWGGDTEAFF
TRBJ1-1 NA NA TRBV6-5 TGTGCCAGCAGTAAACAGGGACGTGTGAGCACTGAAGCTTTCTTT CASSKQGRVSTEAFF
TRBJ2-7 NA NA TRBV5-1 TGCGCCAGCAGCTTGGAAGGGAGACTCTCCTACGAGCAGTACTTC CASSLEGRLSYEQYF
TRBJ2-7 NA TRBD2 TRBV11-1 TGTGCCAGCAGCCCCGGGACTAGAGGCTACGAGCAGTACTTC CASSPGTRGYEQYF